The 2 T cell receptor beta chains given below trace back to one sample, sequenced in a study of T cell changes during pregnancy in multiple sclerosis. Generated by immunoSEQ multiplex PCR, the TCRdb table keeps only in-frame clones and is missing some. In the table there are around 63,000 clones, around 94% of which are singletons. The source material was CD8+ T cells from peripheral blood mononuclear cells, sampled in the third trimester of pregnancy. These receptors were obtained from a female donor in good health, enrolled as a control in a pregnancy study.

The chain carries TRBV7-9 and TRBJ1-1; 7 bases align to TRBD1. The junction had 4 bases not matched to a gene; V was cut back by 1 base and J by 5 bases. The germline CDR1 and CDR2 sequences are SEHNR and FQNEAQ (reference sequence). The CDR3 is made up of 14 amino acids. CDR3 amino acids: CASSLVGQSTEAFF. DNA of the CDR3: TGTGCCAGCAGCTTAGTGGGACAGTCGACTGAAGCTTTCTTT.

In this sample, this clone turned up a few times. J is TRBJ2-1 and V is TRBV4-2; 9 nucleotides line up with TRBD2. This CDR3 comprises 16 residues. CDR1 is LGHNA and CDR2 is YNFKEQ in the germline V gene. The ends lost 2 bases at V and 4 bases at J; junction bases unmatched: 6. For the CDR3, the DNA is TGTGCCAGCAGCCAACAAATAGCGGGGGAGTACAATGAGCAGTTCTTC. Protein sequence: CASSQQIAGEYNEQFF.